These T cell receptor beta chains were read from a single sample in a study of shared clonotypes between healthy human individuals. Clones were read by immunoSEQ multiplex PCR, and TCRdb kept only the in-frame ones, dropping some. The sample holds about 1,900,000 clones; about 95% are singletons and the top ten take roughly 1%. The sample was naive CD8+ T cells sorted from blood. The origin of the receptors is a man aged 18 to 29 in good health. The CDR3 runs from the conserved cysteine through the conserved F or W. D genes are given only for firm matches. A clone size is listed for some rows: how often the clone was seen (once, few, many), or a class if it is expanded.

>NA|TRBJ2-7|NA|TRBV19
TGTGCCAGTAGGGCCGGGACAAACTACGAGCAGTACTTC
CASRAGTNYEQYF
>NA|TRBJ2-2|NA|TRBV28
TGTGCCAGCAGTTTCCCGACAGGCAGGAACACCGGGGAGCTGTTTTTT
CASSFPTGRNTGELFF
>NA|TRBJ1-5|once|TRBV9
TGTGCCAGCGGGAAGGATCAGCCCCAGCATTTT
CASGKDQPQHF
>TRBD2|TRBJ2-5|NA|TRBV5-6
TGTGCCAGCAGCTTGCCGGGGGGAGAGACCCAGTACTTC
CASSLPGGETQYF
>NA|TRBJ2-7|NA|TRBV9
TGTGCCAGCAGCCCGGGGGCTGGGGACGAGCAGTACTTC
CASSPGAGDEQYF
>NA|TRBJ1-6|NA|TRBV21-1
TGTGCCAGCAGCTTACGGACAGGCCTTAGCTCCTATAATTCACCCCTCCACTTT
CASSLRTGLSSYNSPLHF
>NA|TRBJ1-1|NA|TRBV21-1
TGTGCCAGCGACAGGGGTGGCACTGAAGCTTTCTTT
CASDRGGTEAFF
>NA|TRBJ2-5|NA|TRBV30
TGTGCCTGGAGTCCCCCCCATGCGGGGGCCCAAGAGACCCAGTACTTC
CAWSPPHAGAQETQYF
>NA|TRBJ2-2|NA|TRBV21-1
TGTGCCAGCAGCAGGCGACTAGCGGATCACACCGGGGAGCTGTTTTTT
CASSRRLADHTGELFF
>NA|TRBJ2-2|NA|TRBV29-1
TGCAGCGTTGTCCCCGTTGGGATTAACACCGGGGAGCTGTTTTTT
CSVVPVGINTGELFF
>NA|TRBJ1-2|NA|TRBV6-6
TGTGCCAGCAGTTACTGGGACGGCGGGGATTGGGGCTACACCTTC
CASSYWDGGDWGYTF
>NA|TRBJ2-2|NA|TRBV28
TGTGCCAGCAGTTCCCGGGGAACCACCGGGGAGCTGTTTTTT
CASSSRGTTGELFF
>TRBD2|TRBJ2-7|NA|TRBV2
TGTGCCAGCAGTGAAGGAGGGGACTACTCCTACGAGCAGTACTTC
CASSEGGDYSYEQYF
>NA|TRBJ2-3|NA|TRBV5-1
TGCGCCAGCAGTCTAACTACAACTAGCACAGATACGCAGTATTTT
CASSLTTTSTDTQYF
>TRBD1|TRBJ2-1|NA|TRBV6-5
TGTGCCAGCAGTGCTTTGACAGGGATAACAAATGAGCAGTTCTTC
CASSALTGITNEQFF
>TRBD2|TRBJ2-7|NA|TRBV25-1
TGTGCCAGCAGTGAATGGGGAGGGAACTCCTACGAGCAGTACTTC
CASSEWGGNSYEQYF
>NA|TRBJ2-7|NA|TRBV28
TGTGCCAGCAGTGAGGCCTACGAGCAGTACTTC
CASSEAYEQYF
>NA|TRBJ1-1|few|TRBV9
TGTGCCAGCAGCGTAGTGTCGGACACTGAAGCTTTCTTT
CASSVVSDTEAFF
>NA|TRBJ2-5|NA|TRBV4-1
TGCGCCAGCAGCCAAGATTATATGTGGCAGGCCCAAGAGACCCAGTACTTC
CASSQDYMWQAQETQYF
>TRBD2|TRBJ2-7|NA|TRBV11-2
TGTGCCAGCACCGAAAGTCCCCTAGCGGGGAGCTACGAGCAGTACTTC
CASTESPLAGSYEQYF
>TRBD1|TRBJ2-7|NA|TRBV27
TGTGCCAGCAGTTTATCGCACGGGACAGGATTCTCCTACGAGCAGTACTTC
CASSLSHGTGFSYEQYF
>NA|TRBJ2-7|NA|TRBV11-2
TGTGCCAGCAGCTTAGACCGGGACACATACTACGAGCAGTACTTC
CASSLDRDTYYEQYF